This TCR beta chain was identified during a study of blood T cell repertoires in COVID-19. Looking at the study overall: Italy, Spain and the United States were the sources of the convalescent and acute COVID-19 samples. Sample material is recorded as cDNA or gDNA derived from T cells, B-cell-depleted T cells, or PBMCs.

Residents of 20 to 25 US areas, aged roughly 18 to 89 years, made up the participants. Assignments of participants to cohorts depended upon their own reported clinical history. Libraries were prepared by immunoSEQ multiplex PCR; TCRdb keeps only in-frame clonotypes and omits some of them. The table shows roughly 450,000 clones, with 90% occurring only once. With 5 bases removed from V and 6 bases from J, the gap between germline ends came to 17 bases. Germline assignment: CDR1 KGHSH and CDR2 LQKENI. The CDR3 sequence is 14 residues long. Sequenced input: PBMCs or T cells enriched from blood (not recorded which). This chain links TRBV18 with TRBJ2-7; a weak D match, TRBD2 (6 bases). The sequence derives from a man aged 18 to 30 who had recovered from COVID-19. As DNA, the CDR3 is TGTGCCAGCTCATTCAGCGGGCAACTCGGCGAGCAGTACTTC. It specifies CASSFSGQLGEQYF.